A selection of T cell receptor beta chains follows, all from one sample in a study of early T cells in non-severe SARS-CoV-2 infection. TCRdb reprocessed the 5' RACE reads with MiXCR, giving one entry per CDR3 protein. This table has 75,000 to 80,000 distinct CDR3 sequences, about 9.6% appearing once. Sequenced sample: whole blood. The receptors come from an adult who was a healthcare worker with PCR-confirmed SARS-CoV-2 infection or an uninfected control (not recorded which). CDR3s include the opening cysteine and the closing phenylalanine or tryptophan. The D gene is left open where the match is weak. Part of the rows lack a size; the others show once, few, many or a class for expanded clones.

size,D,J,V,DNA,CDR3
many,TRBD2,TRBJ2-1,TRBV5-1,TGCGCCAGCAGCCCAGGACTAGCGGGAGTCGCCGGGCAGTTCTTC,CASSPGLAGVAGQFF
many,-,TRBJ2-3,TRBV5-1,TGCGCCAGCAGCGAAAGCAGTGGGTCTGTGTTCGATACGCAGTATTTT,CASSESSGSVFDTQYF
many,-,TRBJ2-5,TRBV6-6,TGTGCCAGCAGTTACCTGGAGACCCAGTACTTC,CASSYLETQYF
many,-,TRBJ1-5,TRBV6-5,TGTGCCAGCAGTCGGGCGAAACAGGGCAATCAGCCCCAGCATTTT,CASSRAKQGNQPQHF
many,TRBD2,TRBJ2-2,TRBV7-2,TGTGCCAGCAGCTTAGTGTCGTCGGGACTAGCGGGAAAAGGGGAGCTGTTTTTT,CASSLVSSGLAGKGELFF
-,TRBD1,TRBJ1-1,TRBV10-2,TGCGCCAGCAGCCGACGGACAGGGGGAGGCACTGAAGCTTTCTTT,CASSRRTGGGTEAFF
many,-,TRBJ2-2,TRBV19,TGTGCCAGTAGTATTCTAGGTTCGGGAATTTCATGGGAGCTGTTTTTT,CASSILGSGISWELFF
few,-,TRBJ1-6,TRBV10-1,TGCGCCAGCAGCCCCGGCCGGTATTCACCCCTCCACTTT,CASSPGRYSPLHF
-,-,TRBJ1-6,TRBV7-2,TGTGCCAGCAGAGAGCGGGGGGGGTCACCCCTCCACTTT,CASRERGGSPLHF
-,TRBD2,TRBJ2-1,TRBV11-2,TGTGCCAGCAGCTACTCTCCTAGCGGGTACAACAATGAGCAGTTCTTC,CASSYSPSGYNNEQFF
many,TRBD1,TRBJ1-1,TRBV20-1,TGCAGTGCCACTAGACCGGGACAGCCACCTGAAGCTTTCTTT,CSATRPGQPPEAFF
-,-,TRBJ2-3,TRBV5-5,TGTGCCAGCAGTACCAGACAAGGACGCACAGATACGCAGTATTTT,CASSTRQGRTDTQYF
-,-,TRBJ1-3,TRBV6-1,TGTGCCAGCAGTGAATGGGAGGAGGGAGGAAACACCATATATTTT,CASSEWEEGGNTIYF
-,TRBD1,TRBJ1-1,TRBV5-1,TGCGCCAGCAGCTTGTTGGGACAGCCCAGTGAAGCTTTCTTT,CASSLLGQPSEAFF
many,-,TRBJ1-1,TRBV29-1,TGCAGCGCCCGGCCGGGAGGTGTTGCTGAAGCTTTCTTT,CSARPGGVAEAFF
few,-,TRBJ2-2,TRBV20-1,TGCAGTGCCACGAAGGGGGGAAACACCGGGGAGCTGTTTTTT,CSATKGGNTGELFF
many,TRBD1,TRBJ2-1,TRBV7-2,TGTGCCAGCAGCGCCCAATCCGGGACAGGGAGGGATGAGCAGTTCTTC,CASSAQSGTGRDEQFF
few,-,TRBJ2-5,TRBV10-1,TGCGCCAGCAGTCGGGACTCAGGGACCCAGTACTTC,CASSRDSGTQYF
many,TRBD2,TRBJ2-1,TRBV4-2,TGTGCCAGCAGCCAAGAAGGACTAGCGGGAGTCTCGGTGAATGAGCAGTTCTTC,CASSQEGLAGVSVNEQFF
many,TRBD1,TRBJ1-5,TRBV27,TGTGCCAGCAGTGGATTGGGACAGGGCGCCAATCAGCCCCAGCATTTT,CASSGLGQGANQPQHF
-,-,TRBJ2-7,TRBV11-1,TGTGCCAGCGGACCCCATCCAGACAGAGCCTACGAGCAGTACTTC,CASGPHPDRAYEQYF
many,TRBD1,TRBJ1-4,TRBV19,TGTGCCTCCCGACAGGGACATGAAAAACTGTTTTTT,CASRQGHEKLFF
many,TRBD1,TRBJ2-7,TRBV2,TGTGTCAGCCCAGGACAGGTCAGGCCCTACGAGCAGTACTTC,CVSPGQVRPYEQYF
few,-,TRBJ1-1,TRBV2,TGTGCCAGCAGGAAACAGGCGCCTGAACTAACTGAAGCTTTCTTT,CASRKQAPELTEAFF
few,-,TRBJ2-3,TRBV5-1,TGCGCCAGCAGCTTCGGTAGTAGCTTGCGCACAGATACGCAGTATTTT,CASSFGSSLRTDTQYF
-,-,TRBJ2-5,TRBV7-9,TGTGCCAGCAGCCGAGCCCGGGACGGACAAGAGACCCAGTACTTC,CASSRARDGQETQYF
many,-,TRBJ1-5,TRBV27,TGTGCCAGCAGTCCCGGGAATCAGCCCCAGCATTTT,CASSPGNQPQHF
-,TRBD1,TRBJ2-1,TRBV7-2,TGTGCCAGCAGCTTAGGGGGACAGCTCCAGTTCTTC,CASSLGGQLQFF
few,TRBD1,TRBJ2-2,TRBV28,TGTGCCAGCAGGGTGGGACAGGGTTACACCGGGGAGCTGTTTTTT,CASRVGQGYTGELFF
many,-,TRBJ1-5,TRBV6-4,TGTGCCAGCAGTGGGGACGTCAATCAGCCCCAGCATTTT,CASSGDVNQPQHF
many,-,TRBJ2-7,TRBV28,TGTGCCAGCAGTTTACCTCCGGGAGACCCGCGCGAGCAGTACTTC,CASSLPPGDPREQYF
few,TRBD2,TRBJ2-3,TRBV7-3,TGTGCCAGCAGCGGGAGGGCCGCAGATACGCAGTATTTT,CASSGRAADTQYF
many,-,TRBJ1-5,TRBV3-1,TGTGCCAGCAGCCAAGTGCCCGGGGATCAGCCCCAGCATTTT,CASSQVPGDQPQHF
many,TRBD2,TRBJ2-3,TRBV5-1,TGCGCCAGCAGCATGAGCGGGGGCACAGATACGCAGTATTTT,CASSMSGGTDTQYF
-,-,TRBJ2-5,TRBV10-3,TGTGCCATCAGTGAGACGGGTGGGGGAAAGACCCAGTACTTC,CAISETGGGKTQYF
-,-,TRBJ1-5,TRBV3-1,TGTGCCAGCAGCCAAGATCTTGGTCAGCCCCAGCATTTT,CASSQDLGQPQHF
-,-,TRBJ2-1,TRBV12-3/TRBV12-4,TGTGCCAGCAGTCTGCGGGACCGCAATGAGCAGTTCTTC,CASSLRDRNEQFF
-,TRBD2,TRBJ2-2,TRBV30,TGTGCCTGGAGTGTAGGGACTAGCGACACCGGGGAGCTGTTTTTT,CAWSVGTSDTGELFF
-,TRBD2,TRBJ2-5,TRBV5-5,TGTGCCAGCAGTCGACCGGGACTAGCGGGAGAGACCCAGTACTTC,CASSRPGLAGETQYF
few,TRBD1,TRBJ2-1,TRBV28,TGTGCCAGCAGTAAGACAGGGGGCGGGGCCTACAATGAGCAGTTCTTC,CASSKTGGGAYNEQFF
-,-,TRBJ1-4,TRBV4-1,TGCGCCAGCAGCCAGCCGAGGTTTGCTAATGAAAAACTGTTTTTT,CASSQPRFANEKLFF
many,-,TRBJ2-5,TRBV11-2,TGTGCCAGCAGCTTAGAGATGGGGACTCGGGAGACCCAGTACTTC,CASSLEMGTRETQYF
-,-,TRBJ1-3,TRBV28,TGTGCCAGCAAAACCGATTACTCTGGAAACACCATATATTTT,CASKTDYSGNTIYF
many,-,TRBJ1-1,TRBV9,TGTGCCAGCAGCGTAGATCAGGACACTGAAGCTTTCTTT,CASSVDQDTEAFF
many,-,TRBJ2-1,TRBV20-1,TGCAGTGCTAGAGATGGTAGGGGTGACTACAATGAGCAGTTCTTC,CSARDGRGDYNEQFF
-,-,TRBJ2-7,TRBV2,TGTGCCAGCAGTGACGCCCGGGCGGCGGGGCAGTACTTC,CASSDARAAGQYF
many,-,TRBJ2-4,TRBV27,TGTGCCAGCAGTACCCCAGGGGGAGGTAAAAACATTCAGTACTTC,CASSTPGGGKNIQYF